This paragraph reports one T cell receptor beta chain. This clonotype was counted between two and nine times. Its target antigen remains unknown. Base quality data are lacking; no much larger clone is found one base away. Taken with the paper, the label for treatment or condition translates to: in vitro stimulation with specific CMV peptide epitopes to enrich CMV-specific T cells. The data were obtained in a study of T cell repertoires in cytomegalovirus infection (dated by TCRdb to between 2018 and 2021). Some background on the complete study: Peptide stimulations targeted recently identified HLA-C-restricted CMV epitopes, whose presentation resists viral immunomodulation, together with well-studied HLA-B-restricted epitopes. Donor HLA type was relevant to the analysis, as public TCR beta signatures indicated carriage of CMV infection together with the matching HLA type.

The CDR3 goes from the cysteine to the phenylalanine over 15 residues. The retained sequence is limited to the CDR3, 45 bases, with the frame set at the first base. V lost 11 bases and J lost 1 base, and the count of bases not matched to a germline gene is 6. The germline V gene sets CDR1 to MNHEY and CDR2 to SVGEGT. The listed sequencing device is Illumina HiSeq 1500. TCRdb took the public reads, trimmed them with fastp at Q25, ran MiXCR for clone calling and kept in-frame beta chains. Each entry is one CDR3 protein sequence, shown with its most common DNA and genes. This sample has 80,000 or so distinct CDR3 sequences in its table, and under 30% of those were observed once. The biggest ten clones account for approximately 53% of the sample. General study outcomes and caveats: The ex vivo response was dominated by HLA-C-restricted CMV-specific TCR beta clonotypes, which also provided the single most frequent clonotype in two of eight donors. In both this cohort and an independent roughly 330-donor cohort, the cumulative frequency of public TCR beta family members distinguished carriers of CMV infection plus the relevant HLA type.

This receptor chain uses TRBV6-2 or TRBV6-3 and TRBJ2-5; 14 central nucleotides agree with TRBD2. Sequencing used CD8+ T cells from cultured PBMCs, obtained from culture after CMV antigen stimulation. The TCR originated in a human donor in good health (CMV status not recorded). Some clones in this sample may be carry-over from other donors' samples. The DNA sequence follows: TGTGCCGTCCGGACTAGCGGGGGGACCCAAGAGACCCAGTACTTC. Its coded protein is CAVRTSGGTQETQYF.